Shown below are 4 T cell receptor beta chains from a single sample sequenced in a study of shared clonotypes between healthy human individuals. CD45RO negativity and positive selection for CCR7 defined naive CD8 cells, a population that excluded terminally differentiated effector memory CD45RA+ cells. Here immunoSEQ multiplex PCR was the method, and the copy in TCRdb shows in-frame clones only, minus some. The sample includes hundreds of thousands of clones, 95% of them seen just once. Material for sequencing was naive CD8+ T cells sorted from blood. The receptors were sampled from a young woman in good health.

The chain joins TRBV7-9 to TRBJ2-7; TRBD2 matches 14 bases. The CDR3 length is 18 residues. Trimming removed 4 bases from V and 0 bases from J; junction bases left unmatched: 8. Germline loops: CDR1 SEHNR, CDR2 FQNEAQ (reference sequence). The CDR3 DNA sequence: TGTGCCAGCAGCTGGGGACTAGCGGGAGAGGGGGACTCCTACGAGCAGTACTTC. Its translation: CASSWGLAGEGDSYEQYF.

This chain connects TRBV5-1 to TRBJ2-7; 7 bases line up with TRBD2. Germline CDR1 reads SGHRS; CDR2 reads YFSETQ. Trimming removed 0 bases from V and 0 bases from J; junction bases left unmatched: 9. This CDR3 contains 17 residues. The DNA for the CDR3 is TGCGCCAGCAGCTTGGCCGGGGGGTCCCCTCTCTCCTACGAGCAGTACTTC. It specifies CASSLAGGSPLSYEQYF.

The chain recombines TRBV11-2 with TRBJ1-1, with a tentative D call TRBD1 (5 bases). CDR3 size: 12 residues. Trimming shortened V by 6 bases and J by 4 bases, and 9 bases separated the two germline ends. Germline V CDR1 and CDR2: SGHAT, FQNNGV. In DNA, the CDR3 is TGTGCCAGCAGAACAGGAAGCACTGAAGCTTTCTTT. This codes for CASRTGSTEAFF.

The CDR3 DNA is TGTGCCAGCAGCTTAGTCCCCGGGGGTTGGGGCTACACCTTC. Amino acids: CASSLVPGGWGYTF. V usage is TRBV7-8 and J usage is TRBJ1-2; the D gene is possibly TRBD1 (5 bases). Trimming stripped 1 base from V and 8 bases from J, with 14 bases between. The germline V gene encodes CDR1 SGHVS and CDR2 FQNEAQ. CDR3 length: 14 residues.